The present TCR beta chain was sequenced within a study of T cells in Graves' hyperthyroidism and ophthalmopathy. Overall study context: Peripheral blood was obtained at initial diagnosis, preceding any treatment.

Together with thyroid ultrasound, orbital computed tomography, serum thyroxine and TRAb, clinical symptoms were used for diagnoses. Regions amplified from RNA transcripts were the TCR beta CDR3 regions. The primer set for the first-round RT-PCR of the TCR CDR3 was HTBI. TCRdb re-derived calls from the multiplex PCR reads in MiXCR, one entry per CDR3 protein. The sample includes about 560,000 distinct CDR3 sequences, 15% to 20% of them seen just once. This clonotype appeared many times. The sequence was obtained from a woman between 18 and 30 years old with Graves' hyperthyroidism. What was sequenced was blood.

The chain's CDR3 is CASSLGMGQGTSPLHF. The DNA of the CDR3 is TGTGCCAGCAGTTTAGGTATGGGTCAGGGGACCTCACCCCTCCACTTT. The chain employs TRBV12-3 or TRBV12-4 and TRBJ1-6, with D maybe TRBD1 (6 bases). This CDR3 contains 16 residues. V lost 1 base to trimming and J lost 10 bases, with 17 bases between them.